The sequence of this T cell receptor (beta chain) was determined in a study of T cell changes during pregnancy in multiple sclerosis. Germline V lookup: CDR1 SGHKS, CDR2 YYEKEE (reference sequence). Trimming removed 3 bases at V and 10 bases at J, with 13 bases between. The CDR3 length is 12 residues. Data came from immunoSEQ multiplex PCR; TCRdb stores just in-frame clones and leaves some out. Of some 24,000 clones detected, 90% appear once; the ten largest clones hold 9.4%. The sequencing used CD8+ T cells from peripheral blood mononuclear cells, collected in the third trimester of pregnancy. J is TRBJ1-1 and V is TRBV5-5, with D maybe TRBD1 (6 bases). The source is a female donor in good health, enrolled as a control in a pregnancy study. CDR3 protein: CASSWGRTSAFF. CDR3 coding DNA: TGTGCCAGCAGCTGGGGGCGTACCTCAGCTTTCTTT.